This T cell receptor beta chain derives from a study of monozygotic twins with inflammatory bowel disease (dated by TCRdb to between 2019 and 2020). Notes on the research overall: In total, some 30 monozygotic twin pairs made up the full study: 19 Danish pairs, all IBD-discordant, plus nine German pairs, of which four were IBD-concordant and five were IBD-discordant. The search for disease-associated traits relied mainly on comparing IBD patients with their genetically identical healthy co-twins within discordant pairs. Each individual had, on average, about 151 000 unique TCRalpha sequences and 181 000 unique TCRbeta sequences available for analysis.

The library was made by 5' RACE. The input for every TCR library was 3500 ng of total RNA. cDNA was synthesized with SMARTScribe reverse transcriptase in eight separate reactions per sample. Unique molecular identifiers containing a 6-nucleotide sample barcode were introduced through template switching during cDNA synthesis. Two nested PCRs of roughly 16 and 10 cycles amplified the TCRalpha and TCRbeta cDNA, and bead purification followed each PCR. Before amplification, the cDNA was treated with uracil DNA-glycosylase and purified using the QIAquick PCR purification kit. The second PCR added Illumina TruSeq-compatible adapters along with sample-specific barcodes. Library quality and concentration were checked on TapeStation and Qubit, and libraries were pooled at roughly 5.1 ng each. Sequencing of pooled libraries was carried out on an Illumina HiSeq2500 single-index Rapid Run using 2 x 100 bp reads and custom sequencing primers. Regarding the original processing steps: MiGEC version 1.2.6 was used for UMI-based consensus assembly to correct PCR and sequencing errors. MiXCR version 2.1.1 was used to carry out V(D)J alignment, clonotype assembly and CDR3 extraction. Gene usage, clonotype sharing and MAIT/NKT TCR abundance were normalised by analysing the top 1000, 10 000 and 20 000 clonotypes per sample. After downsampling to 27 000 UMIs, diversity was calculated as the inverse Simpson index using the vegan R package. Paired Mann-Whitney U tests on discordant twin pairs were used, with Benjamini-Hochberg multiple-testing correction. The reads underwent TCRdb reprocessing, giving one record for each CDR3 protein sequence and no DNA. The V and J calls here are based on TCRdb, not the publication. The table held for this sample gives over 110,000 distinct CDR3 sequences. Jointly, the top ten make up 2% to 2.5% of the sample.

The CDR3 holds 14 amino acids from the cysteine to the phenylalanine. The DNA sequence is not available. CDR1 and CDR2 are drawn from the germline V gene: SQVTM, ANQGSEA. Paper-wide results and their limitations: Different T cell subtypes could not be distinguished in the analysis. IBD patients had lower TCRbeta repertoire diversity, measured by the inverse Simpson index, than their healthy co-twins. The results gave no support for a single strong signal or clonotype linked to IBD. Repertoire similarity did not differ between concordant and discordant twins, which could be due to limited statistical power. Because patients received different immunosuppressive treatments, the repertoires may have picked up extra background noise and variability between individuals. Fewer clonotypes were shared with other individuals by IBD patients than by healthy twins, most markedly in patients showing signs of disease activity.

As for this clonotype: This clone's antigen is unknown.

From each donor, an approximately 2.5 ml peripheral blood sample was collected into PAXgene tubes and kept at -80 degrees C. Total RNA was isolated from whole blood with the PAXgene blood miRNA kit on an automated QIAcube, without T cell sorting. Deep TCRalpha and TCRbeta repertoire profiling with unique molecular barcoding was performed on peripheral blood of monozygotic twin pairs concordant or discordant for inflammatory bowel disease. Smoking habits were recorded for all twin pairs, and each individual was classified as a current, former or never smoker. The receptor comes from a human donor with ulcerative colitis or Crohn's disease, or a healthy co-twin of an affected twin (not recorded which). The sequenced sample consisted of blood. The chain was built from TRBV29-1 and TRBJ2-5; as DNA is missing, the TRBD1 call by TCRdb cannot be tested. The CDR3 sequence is CSVEGRTGEETQYF.